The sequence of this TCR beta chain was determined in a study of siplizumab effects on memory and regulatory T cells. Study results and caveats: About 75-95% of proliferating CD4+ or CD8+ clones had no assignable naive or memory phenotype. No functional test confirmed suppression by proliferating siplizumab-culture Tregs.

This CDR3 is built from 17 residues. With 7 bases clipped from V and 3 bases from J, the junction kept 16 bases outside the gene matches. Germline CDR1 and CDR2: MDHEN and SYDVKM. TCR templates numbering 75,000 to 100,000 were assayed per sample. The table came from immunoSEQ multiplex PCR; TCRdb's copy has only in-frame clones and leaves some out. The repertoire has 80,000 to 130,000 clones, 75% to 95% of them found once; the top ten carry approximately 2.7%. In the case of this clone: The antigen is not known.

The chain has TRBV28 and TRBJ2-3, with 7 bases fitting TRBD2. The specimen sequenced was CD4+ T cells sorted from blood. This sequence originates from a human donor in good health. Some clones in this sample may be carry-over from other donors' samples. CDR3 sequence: CASTSSWGGSGTDTQYF. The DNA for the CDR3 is TGTGCCAGCACCAGCTCCTGGGGGGGTAGCGGGACAGATACGCAGTATTTT.